The 26 T cell receptor beta chains below come from one sample, sequenced in a study of sequential checkpoint blockade in melanoma. This table comes from immunoSEQ multiplex PCR, and its TCRdb copy is limited to in-frame clones, with some not included. The table shows 13,000 or so clones, with around 65% occurring only once. Treatment reported: randomized to nivolumab then ipilimumab (arm A) or the reverse (arm B). The sequenced sample was CD8+ T cells sorted from blood (inferred from file names), obtained from a patient given nivolumab and ipilimumab in sequence. All receptors derive from a human donor with melanoma.

The chain carries TRBV4-3 and TRBJ2-7, with 9 nucleotides matching TRBD1. Germline-derived CDR1 and CDR2 are LGHNA and YSLEER. Trimming cost V 4 bases and J 4 bases; bases outside gene matches: 5. The CDR3 sequence is 14 residues long. CDR3 in amino acids: CASSRGQGRYEQYF. The CDR3 nucleotides read TGCGCCAGCAGCCGGGGACAGGGACGGTACGAGCAGTACTTC.

This clone was seen only a few times. The rearrangement uses TRBV7-9 and TRBJ2-3; 11 bases align to TRBD2. The germline CDR1 and CDR2 sequences are SEHNR and FQNEAQ (reference sequence). This CDR3 contains 16 residues. Trimming took 5 bases from V and 4 from J; bases not matched to a gene: 8. The CDR3 DNA sequence: TGTGCCAGCAGCCCCACCGTGACTAGCGGGGCAGATACGCAGTATTTT. This codes for CASSPTVTSGADTQYF.

The sample holds a few counts of this clone. The gene calls are TRBV2 and TRBJ2-2; 15 nucleotides match TRBD2. V lost 5 bases and J lost 6; bases outside the gene matches: 1. CDR3 length: 15 amino acids. Germline V lookup: CDR1 SNHLY, CDR2 FYNNEI. Here the CDR3 reads CASSWTSGRAGELFF. The CDR3 DNA reads as TGTGCCAGCAGTTGGACTAGCGGGAGGGCCGGGGAGCTGTTTTTT.

The chain recombines TRBV9 with TRBJ1-1; TRBD1 aligns across 11 bases. This CDR3 comprises 17 residues. CDR1 and CDR2 (germline): SGDLS, YYNGEE. V shed 4 bases and J 1 base; nucleotides not matched to a gene: 9. The CDR3 coding sequence is TGTGCCAGCAGCCGAAGAGGGACAGGGGGAGCGAACACTGAAGCTTTCTTT. Protein sequence: CASSRRGTGGANTEAFF.

The chain has TRBV5-1 and TRBJ2-5; 8 nucleotides agree with TRBD2. This CDR3 contains 13 residues. CDR1 is SGHRS and CDR2 is YFSETQ in the germline V gene. V lost 4 bases to trimming and J lost 1 base; unmatched junction nucleotides: 0. The CDR3 DNA reads as TGCGCCAGCAGCGCGGGGGGCCAAGAGACCCAGTACTTC. It is translated as CASSAGGQETQYF.

This CDR3 is CASSQGQGMGNQPQHF. As DNA, the CDR3 is TGTGCCAGCAGCCAAGGACAGGGGATGGGCAATCAGCCCCAGCATTTT. The rearrangement links TRBV4-2 to TRBJ1-5; TRBD1 matches at 8 bases. V was pared by 1 base and J by 2 bases, with 4 bases of the junction left unmatched. CDR3 length: 16 residues. The germline gives CDR1 LGHNA, CDR2 YNFKEQ.

This chain links TRBV4-1 with TRBJ2-5, with 8 bases aligning to TRBD2. There are 14 residues in the CDR3. Germline CDR1 is MGHRA and CDR2 is YSYEKL. Trimming removed 1 base from V and 9 bases from J; junction bases left unmatched: 7. CDR3 protein: CASSQGAGRGAQYF. As DNA, the CDR3 is TGCGCCAGCAGCCAAGGGGCAGGGCGGGGGGCCCAGTACTTC.

The genes are TRBV5-8 and TRBJ1-4, with D hard to call. V dropped 0 bases and J dropped 0 bases, with 9 bases sitting between them. CDR3 length: 16 amino acids. The germline CDR1 and CDR2 sequences are SGHTS and YDEGEE. CDR3 sequence reads: CASSLGHSATNEKLFF. The CDR3 DNA reads TGTGCCAGCAGCTTGGGACACTCTGCAACTAATGAAAAACTGTTTTTT.

The chain couples TRBV7-9 to TRBJ2-7; D is perhaps TRBD1 (6 bases). The CDR3 consists of 13 residues. V was cut by 5 bases and J by 7 bases, with 15 bases left in between. Germline CDR1 is SEHNR and CDR2 is FQNEAQ (reference sequence). The CDR3 coding sequence is TGTGCCAGCAGCCAGACCGAGACAGGTGAGCAGTACTTC. Residues: CASSQTETGEQYF.

The gene calls are TRBV4-2 and TRBJ2-1; D might be TRBD2 (6 bases). The V and J ends lost 4 bases and 2 bases respectively, with 15 bases between them. Germline assignment: CDR1 LGHNA and CDR2 YNFKEQ. CDR3 length: 16 residues. CDR3 nucleotides: TGTGCCAGCAGCCCACTTGGGGGGTTTGCCTACAATGAGCAGTTCTTC. Amino acids: CASSPLGGFAYNEQFF.

CDR3 in amino acids: CASSQDSGSGYEQYF. The DNA for the CDR3 is TGTGCCAGCAGCCAAGATAGCGGGAGTGGGTACGAGCAGTACTTC. The rearrangement joins TRBV4-2 to TRBJ2-5; 9 bases match TRBD2. The better agreement between TRBJ2-7 and the DNA end casts doubt on the J call. CDR1 is LGHNA and CDR2 is YNFKEQ in the germline V gene. There are 15 residues in the CDR3.

This chain links TRBV19 with TRBJ2-7; 8 bases align to TRBD2. The ends lost 5 bases at V and 3 bases at J; junction bases unmatched: 3. Per the germline V gene, CDR1 is LNHDA and CDR2 is SQIVND (reference sequence). The CDR3 contains 13 residues. The CDR3 here is CASSLGLDYEQYF. The CDR3 bases are TGTGCCAGTAGTCTGGGACTAGACTACGAGCAGTACTTC. Full variable domain (remainder filled in from reference TRBV19 and TRBJ2-7): DGGITQSPKYLFRKEGQNVTLSCEQNLNHDAMYWYRQDPGQGLRLIYYSQIVNDFQKGDIAEGYSVSREKKESFPLTVTSAQKNPTAFYLCASSLGLDYEQYFGPGTRLTVT.

The genes are TRBV4-2 and TRBJ2-1; TRBD2 matches 10 bases. J lost 4 bases, V lost 1 base, and 10 bases had no gene match. Germline lookup yields CDR1 LGHNA and CDR2 YNFKEQ. This CDR3 spans 18 amino acids. DNA for the CDR3: TGTGCCAGCAGCCAAGCTACAGCGGGAGGGCCCCGGTACAATGAGCAGTTCTTC. As protein: CASSQATAGGPRYNEQFF.

This clone has just one count. The chain couples TRBV7-9 to TRBJ2-1; TRBD2 aligns across 9 bases. Germline V lookup: CDR1 SEHNR, CDR2 FQNEAQ (reference sequence). The CDR3 runs 14 residues. V was clipped by 9 bases and J by 8 bases; unmatched bases: 11. Written as DNA, the CDR3 is TGTGCCAGTCAAGACGTTAGCGGGAGCGATGAGCAGTTCTTC. As protein: CASQDVSGSDEQFF.

The gene calls are TRBV6-6 and TRBJ1-5; TRBD1 is a possible D gene (5 bases). There are 13 residues in the CDR3. Per the germline V gene, CDR1 is MNHNY and CDR2 is SVGAGI (reference sequence). V lost 2 bases and J lost 6, with 8 bases in between. The CDR3 region is CASSYGARQPQHF. The CDR3, as DNA: TGTGCCAGCAGTTACGGGGCACGTCAGCCCCAGCATTTT.

This clone turned up a few times. This chain connects TRBV27 to TRBJ2-1, with TRBD2 as a possible D gene (7 bases). The CDR3 covers 16 residues. V gave up 2 bases and J gave up 3 bases, with 14 bases separating them. The germline V gene has CDR1 MNHEY and CDR2 SMNVEV (reference sequence). For the CDR3, the DNA is TGTGCCAGCAGTTTAGGGCGGGGGCTCTACTACAATGAGCAGTTCTTC. It encodes CASSLGRGLYYNEQFF.

CDR3 in amino acids: CAWRATGGTEAFF. In DNA, the CDR3 is TGTGCCTGGAGGGCAACGGGGGGTACTGAAGCTTTCTTT. The chain joins TRBV30 to TRBJ1-1, with D possibly TRBD1 on 5 matching bases. V was clipped by 3 bases and J by 5 bases, with 13 bases between them. There are 13 residues in the CDR3. The germline V gene encodes CDR1 GTSNPN and CDR2 SVGIG (reference sequence).

The J gene is TRBJ2-4, the V gene TRBV2; TRBD1 is a possible D gene (5 bases). This CDR3 is 13 amino acids long. Germline V gene lookup returns CDR1 SNHLY and CDR2 FYNNEI. Trimming shortened V by 8 bases and J by 6 bases, and 14 bases separated the two germline ends. This chain's CDR3 is CASVVGQLNIQYF. CDR3 coding DNA: TGTGCCAGCGTGGTGGGGCAGTTAAACATTCAGTACTTC.

This chain uses TRBV6-1 with TRBJ1-6, with 8 positions matching TRBD1. CDR3 length equals 16 residues. The ends lost 2 bases at V and 5 bases at J; junction bases unmatched: 5. Germline V gene sequence: CDR1 MNHNS, CDR2 SASEGT. CDR3 sequence: CASSEPNRGNNSPLHF. CDR3 DNA: TGTGCCAGCAGTGAACCTAACAGGGGGAATAATTCACCCCTCCACTTT.

The gene calls are TRBV4-1 and TRBJ2-1; weak D call: TRBD2 (6 bases). CDR1 MGHRA and CDR2 YSYEKL come from the germline V gene. Trimming took off 3 bases at V and 7 bases at J, with 10 bases between the two ends. The CDR3 length is 13 residues. The CDR3 region is CASSHIGGNEQFF. CDR3 DNA: TGCGCCAGCAGCCATATTGGAGGGAATGAGCAGTTCTTC.

The rearrangement links TRBV30 to TRBJ1-5; TRBD1 is a possible D gene (5 bases). Between the trimmed V and J ends, which lost 1 base and 1 base, there was a span of 8 bases. In germline, CDR1 is GTSNPN, CDR2 SVGIG (reference sequence). The CDR3 runs to 14 residues. This CDR3 is CAWSEGFSNQPQHF. CDR3 sequence (DNA): TGTGCCTGGAGTGAGGGGTTCAGCAATCAGCCCCAGCATTTT.

The sample holds a few counts of this clone. The chain combines TRBV7-9 with TRBJ2-1, with D possibly matching TRBD1 (5 bases). Germline CDR1 is SEHNR and CDR2 is FQNEAQ (reference sequence). V was pared by 1 base and J by 0 bases, with 10 bases between. The CDR3 runs 16 residues. CDR3 DNA: TGTGCCAGCAGCTTAGTGGGGCCGAGCTCCTACAATGAGCAGTTCTTC. It encodes CASSLVGPSSYNEQFF.

This clone was counted only a few times. The chain carries TRBV11-2 and TRBJ2-2; D possibly corresponds to TRBD2 (6 bases). The V gene lost 0 bases and the J gene lost 4 bases, with 9 bases spanning the gap. From germline, CDR1 is SGHAT and CDR2 FQNNGV. The CDR3 runs to 15 residues. CDR3 sequence (DNA): TGTGCCAGCAGCTTAGACGGGGGTACCACCGGGGAGCTGTTTTTT. Translated, it gives CASSLDGGTTGELFF.

The rearrangement uses TRBV15 and TRBJ1-6; a possible D gene is TRBD1 (6 bases). This CDR3 has 15 residues. The V end lost 3 bases, the J end lost 9 bases, and 15 bases lay between the germline ends. Per the germline V gene, CDR1 is LNHNV and CDR2 is YYDKDF (reference sequence). The CDR3 spells CATSRLGAGGSPLHF. Written as DNA, the CDR3 is TGTGCCACCAGCAGGTTGGGGGCGGGCGGTTCACCCCTCCACTTT. The variable domain in full, with the rest retrieved from reference TRBV15 and TRBJ1-6, is DAMVIQNPRYQVTQFGKPVTLSCSQTLNHNVMYWYQQKSSQAPKLLFHYYDKDFNNEADTPDNFQSRRPNTSFCFLDIRSPGLGDTAMYLCATSRLGAGGSPLHFGNGTRLTVT.

The gene calls are TRBV5-4 and TRBJ2-3; 9 nucleotides match TRBD1. CDR1 and CDR2 (germline): SGHNT, YYREEE (reference sequence). Trimming at V came to 4 bases and at J to 0 bases, leaving 9 bases not matched to a gene. The CDR3 totals 17 residues. The chain's CDR3 is CASSGRDRDPSTDTQYF. In DNA form, the CDR3 reads TGTGCCAGCAGCGGGAGGGACAGGGATCCTAGCACAGATACGCAGTATTTT.

This chain connects TRBV7-9 to TRBJ1-1; 7 bases line up with TRBD1. The CDR3 has 17 residues. V was pared by 3 bases and J by 0 bases, with 10 bases of the junction left unmatched. Per germline, CDR1 SEHNR and CDR2 FQNEAQ (reference sequence). The CDR3 nucleotides read TGTGCCAGCAGCTTCTTTTACAGGGGTGGGTTGAACACTGAAGCTTTCTTT. Its translation is CASSFFYRGGLNTEAFF.